Presented here are 16 T cell receptor beta chains from one specimen sequenced in a study of identical twins. TCRdb called the 5' RACE reads again in MiXCR, with one record for every CDR3 protein. The sample consists of hundreds of thousands of distinct CDR3 sequences, 10% to 15% of them appearing once. The sample also formed part of further work on yellow fever vaccine responses in identical twins.

Sequenced sample: CD8+ T cells sorted from blood. These TCRs come from a woman aged 18-35 years in good health.

The sample holds a few counts of this clonotype. This chain joins TRBV20-1 and TRBJ2-2, with a tentative D call TRBD2 (6 bases). Germline V lookup: CDR1 DFQATT, CDR2 SNEGSKA (reference sequence). With 0 bases removed from V and 4 bases from J, the gap between germline ends came to 9 bases. This CDR3 comprises 14 residues. The CDR3: CSARERELTGELFF. The DNA of the CDR3 is TGCAGTGCTAGAGAACGGGAGCTCACCGGGGAGCTGTTTTTT.

The chain has TRBV27 and TRBJ2-1, with 14 bases identical to TRBD2. The V segment lost 6 bases and the J segment 7 bases; nucleotides outside the gene matches: 5. CDR1 and CDR2 (germline): MNHEY, SMNVEV (reference sequence). This CDR3 spans 15 amino acids. This CDR3 reads CASRPGTSGRNEQFF. CDR3 coding DNA: TGTGCCAGCAGGCCCGGGACTAGCGGGAGAAATGAGCAGTTCTTC.

The V gene is TRBV2, the J gene TRBJ2-7; perhaps TRBD1 as D (6 bases). The CDR3 has 12 residues. Germline loops: CDR1 SNHLY, CDR2 FYNNEI. V was pared by 8 bases and J by 7 bases, with 15 bases between. CDR3 DNA sequence: TGTGCCAGCTTAGGGGGAGATAGGGAGCAGTACTTC. Translation: CASLGGDREQYF.

The chain links TRBV5-5 to TRBJ2-3, with 10 nucleotides matching TRBD2. The length of the CDR3 is 15 residues. The V gene's germline CDR1 is SGHKS and CDR2 YYEKEE (reference sequence). V trimming: 0 bases; J trimming: 7 bases; junction bases outside the gene matches: 5. The CDR3 sequence: CASSLVLAGPNTQYF. The DNA of the CDR3 is TGTGCCAGCAGCTTGGTACTAGCGGGACCCAATACGCAGTATTTT.

The chain employs TRBV20-1 and TRBJ2-6; 7 bases map to TRBD1. Germline V gene sequence: CDR1 DFQATT, CDR2 SNEGSKA (reference sequence). CDR3 length: 16 amino acids. Trimming at V came to 6 bases and at J to 0 bases, leaving 8 bases not matched to a gene. CDR3 loop: CSATETGISGANVLTF. The CDR3, as DNA: TGCAGTGCGACAGAGACAGGGATCTCTGGGGCCAACGTCCTGACTTTC.

Here the CDR3 reads CASSILAGVSNEQFF. CDR3 nucleotides: TGTGCCAGCAGTATACTAGCGGGAGTTAGCAATGAGCAGTTCTTC. V and J are TRBV27 and TRBJ2-1; 11 positions agree with TRBD2. Germline values: CDR1 MNHEY, CDR2 SMNVEV (reference sequence). CDR3 length equals 15 residues. The trim removed 5 bases at V and 6 bases at J, leaving 6 bases unmatched.

This clonotype has just a few counts. V is TRBV9 and J is TRBJ2-1; the D gene is possibly TRBD2 (6 bases). The CDR3 runs 15 residues. V lost 2 bases and J 3 bases, leaving 12 bases between the germline ends. Germline-derived CDR1 and CDR2 are SGDLS and YYNGEE. In DNA, the CDR3 is TGTGCCAGCAGCGTCAGCGGGTTGTACTACAATGAGCAGTTCTTC. Its translation is CASSVSGLYYNEQFF.

The chain is built from TRBV7-2 and TRBJ1-1, with D uncertain. CDR1 is SGHTA, CDR2 FQGNSA, per germline. Between the trimmed V and J ends, which lost 5 bases and 5 bases, there was a span of 15 bases. The CDR3 has 14 residues. This CDR3 reads CASSLRLSRTEAFF. The CDR3 nucleotides read TGTGCCAGCAGCCTCCGGCTCAGTCGGACTGAAGCTTTCTTT. The whole variable domain, remainder taken from reference TRBV7-2 and TRBJ1-1, is GAGVSQSPSNKVTEKGKDVELRCDPISGHTALYWYRQSLGQGLEFLIYFQGNSAPDKSGLPSDRFSAERTGGSVSTLTIQRTQQEDSAVYLCASSLRLSRTEAFFGQGTRLTVV.

This clonotype appeared a few times. The genes are TRBV9 and TRBJ2-3, with 8 bases matching TRBD1. The CDR3 contains 15 residues. Per germline, CDR1 SGDLS and CDR2 YYNGEE. J gave up 4 bases and V 4 bases, and 8 bases lay outside the gene matches. For the CDR3, the DNA is TGTGCCAGCAGCTCCCTCTTGGACAGGGCAGATACGCAGTATTTT. Amino acids: CASSSLLDRADTQYF.

This clonotype was recorded at least ten times. This sequence joins TRBV4-2 and TRBJ1-1; tentatively, D is TRBD1 (6 bases). Trimming took 5 bases from V and 2 from J, leaving 12 bases between them. The V gene's germline CDR1 is LGHNA and CDR2 YNFKEQ. This CDR3 spans 14 amino acids. CDR3 protein: CASSGDIENTEAFF. The CDR3 region has the DNA TGTGCCAGCAGCGGGGACATAGAAAACACTGAAGCTTTCTTT.

V is TRBV10-3 and J is TRBJ2-1, with 7 bases identical to TRBD2. CDR1 is ENHRY and CDR2 is SYGVKD in the germline V gene. The CDR3 is made up of 13 amino acids. V was clipped by 11 bases and J by 7 bases; unmatched bases: 11. The CDR3 sequence: CAGKERGDNEQFF. DNA for the CDR3: TGTGCCGGAAAGGAGCGGGGAGATAATGAGCAGTTCTTC.

The table lists this clonotype with a few counts. The V and J genes are TRBV9 and TRBJ2-7; 9 nucleotides agree with TRBD1. The CDR3 is 15 residues long. The V and J ends lost 4 bases and 4 bases, in that order; junction bases with no gene match: 9. CDR1 and CDR2 from the germline V gene are SGDLS and YYNGEE. CDR3 loop: CASSPRTGTGYEQYF. CDR3 bases: TGTGCCAGCAGCCCGAGGACAGGGACAGGGTACGAGCAGTACTTC.

Only a few counts were recorded for this clonotype. The V and J genes are TRBV5-1 and TRBJ2-3, with D maybe TRBD2 (6 bases). This CDR3 contains 15 residues. Germline-derived CDR1 and CDR2 are SGHRS and YFSETQ. Trimming cost V 4 bases and J 0 bases, with 12 bases left between them. Here the CDR3 reads CASSDVGGSTDTQYF. The CDR3 region has the DNA TGCGCCAGCAGCGATGTGGGGGGAAGCACAGATACGCAGTATTTT. The whole variable domain, filled in from reference TRBV5-1 and TRBJ2-3, reads KAGVTQTPRYLIKTRGQQVTLSCSPISGHRSVSWYQQTPGQGLQFLFEYFSETQRNKGNFPGRFSGRQFSNSRSEMNVSTLELGDSALYLCASSDVGGSTDTQYFGPGTRLTVL.

The rearrangement links TRBV28 to TRBJ2-2, with unresolved D. The CDR3 extends over 17 amino acids. From germline, CDR1 is MDHEN and CDR2 SYDVKM. Between the trimmed V and J ends, which lost 10 bases and 5 bases, there was a span of 26 bases. The CDR3: CATSRPLVDITTGELFF. DNA of the CDR3: TGTGCCACCAGCAGACCGCTGGTTGATATTACGACCGGGGAGCTGTTTTTT.

V and J are TRBV6-1 and TRBJ1-2; D unclear. The CDR3 covers 13 residues. V was pared by 3 bases and J by 4 bases, with 9 bases between. Germline lookup yields CDR1 MNHNS and CDR2 SASEGT. CDR3 coding DNA: TGTGCCAGCAGTGAGTCAGGTCTCTATGGCTACACCTTC. This encodes CASSESGLYGYTF.

The chain recombines TRBV11-1 with TRBJ1-3; no definite D call. Trimming removed 5 bases from V and 0 bases from J, with 20 bases in between. The CDR3 spans 18 residues. CDR1 and CDR2 (germline): SGHAT, FQDESV (reference sequence). The CDR3 loop is CASSPGRGDVNSGNTIYF. CDR3 DNA sequence: TGTGCCAGCAGCCCCGGCCGAGGAGACGTTAACTCTGGAAACACCATATATTTT.